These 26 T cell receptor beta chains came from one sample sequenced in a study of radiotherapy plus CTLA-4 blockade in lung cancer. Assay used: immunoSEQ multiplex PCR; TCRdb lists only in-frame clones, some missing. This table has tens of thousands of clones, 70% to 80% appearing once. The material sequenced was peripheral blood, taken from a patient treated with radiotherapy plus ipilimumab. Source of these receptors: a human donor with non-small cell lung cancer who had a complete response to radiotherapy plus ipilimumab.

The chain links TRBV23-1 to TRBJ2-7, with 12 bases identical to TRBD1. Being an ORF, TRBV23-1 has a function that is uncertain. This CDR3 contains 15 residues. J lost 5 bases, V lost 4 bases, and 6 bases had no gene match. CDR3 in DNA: TGCGCCAGCAGTCCTTCCGGGACAGGGGGCAACGAGCAGTACGTC. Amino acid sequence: CASSPSGTGGNEQYV.

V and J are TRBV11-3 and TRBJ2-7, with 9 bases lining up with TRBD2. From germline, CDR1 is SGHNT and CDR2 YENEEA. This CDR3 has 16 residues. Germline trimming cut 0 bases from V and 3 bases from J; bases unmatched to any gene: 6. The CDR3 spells CASSLERGGGSYEQYV. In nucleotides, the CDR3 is TGTGCCAGCAGCTTAGAGCGGGGGGGCGGGAGCTACGAGCAGTACGTC.

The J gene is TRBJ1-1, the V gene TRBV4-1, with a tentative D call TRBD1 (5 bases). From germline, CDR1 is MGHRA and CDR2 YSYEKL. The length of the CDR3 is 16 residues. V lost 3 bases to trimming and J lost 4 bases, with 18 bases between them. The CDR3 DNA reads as TGCGCCAGCAGCCACCCCGGGGGAGAGAGGAGCACTGAAGCTTTCTTT. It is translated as CASSHPGGERSTEAFF.

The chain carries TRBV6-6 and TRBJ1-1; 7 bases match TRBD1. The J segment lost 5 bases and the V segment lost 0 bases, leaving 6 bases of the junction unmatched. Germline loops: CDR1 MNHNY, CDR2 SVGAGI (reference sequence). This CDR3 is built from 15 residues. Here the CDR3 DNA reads TGTGCCAGCAGTTACTCGAGAGGGGGCGAGACTGAAGCTTTCTTT. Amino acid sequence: CASSYSRGGETEAFF.

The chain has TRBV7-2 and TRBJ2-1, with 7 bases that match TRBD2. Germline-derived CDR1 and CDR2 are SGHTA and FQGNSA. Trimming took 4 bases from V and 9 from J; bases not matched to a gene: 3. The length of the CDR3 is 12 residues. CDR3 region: CASSWTSPEQFF. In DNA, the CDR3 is TGTGCCAGCAGCTGGACTAGTCCTGAGCAGTTCTTC.

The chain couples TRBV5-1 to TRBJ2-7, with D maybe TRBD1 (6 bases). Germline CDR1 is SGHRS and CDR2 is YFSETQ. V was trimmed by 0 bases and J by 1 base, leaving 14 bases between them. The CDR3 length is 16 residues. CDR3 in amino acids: CASSLGQGGPSYEQYF. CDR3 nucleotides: TGCGCCAGCAGCTTGGGTCAAGGGGGACCATCCTACGAGCAGTACTTC.

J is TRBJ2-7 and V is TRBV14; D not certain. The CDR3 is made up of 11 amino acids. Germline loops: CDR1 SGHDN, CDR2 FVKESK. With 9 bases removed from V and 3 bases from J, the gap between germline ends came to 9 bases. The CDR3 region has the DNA TGTGCCAGGGGCACCTTCTACGAGCAGTACGTC. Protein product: CARGTFYEQYV.

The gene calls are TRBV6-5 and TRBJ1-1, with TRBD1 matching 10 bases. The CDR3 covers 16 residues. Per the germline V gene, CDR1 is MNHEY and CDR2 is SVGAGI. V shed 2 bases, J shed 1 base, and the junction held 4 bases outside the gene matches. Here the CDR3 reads CASSYLWDRGNTEAFF. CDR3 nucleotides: TGTGCCAGCAGTTACCTCTGGGACAGGGGGAACACTGAAGCTTTCTTT.

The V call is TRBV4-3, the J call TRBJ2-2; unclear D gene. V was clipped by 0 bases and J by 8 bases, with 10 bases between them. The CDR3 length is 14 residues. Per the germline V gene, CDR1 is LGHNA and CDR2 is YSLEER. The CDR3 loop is CASSQDYLSGELFF. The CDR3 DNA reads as TGCGCCAGCAGCCAAGATTACTTATCAGGGGAGCTGTTTTTT.

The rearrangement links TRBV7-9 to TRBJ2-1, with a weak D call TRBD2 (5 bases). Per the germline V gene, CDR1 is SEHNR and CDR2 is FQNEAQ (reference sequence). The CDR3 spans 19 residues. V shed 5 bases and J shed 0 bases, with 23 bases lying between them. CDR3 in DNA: TGTGCCAGCAGCCCCTCCGGGAAGCTTAAAGTTCGCTCCTACAATGAGCAGTTCTTC. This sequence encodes CASSPSGKLKVRSYNEQFF. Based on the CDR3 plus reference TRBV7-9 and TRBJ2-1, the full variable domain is DTGVSQNPRHKITKRGQNVTFRCDPISEHNRLYWYRQTLGQGPEFLTYFQNEAQLEKSRLLSDRFSAERPKGSFSTLEIQRTEQGDSAMYLCASSPSGKLKVRSYNEQFFGPGTRLTVL.

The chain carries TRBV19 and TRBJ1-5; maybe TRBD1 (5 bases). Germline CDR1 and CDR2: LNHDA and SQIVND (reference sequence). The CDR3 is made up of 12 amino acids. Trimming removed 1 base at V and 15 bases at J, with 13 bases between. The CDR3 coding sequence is TGTGCCAGTAGTATAGTAGACAGCCTCCCGCATTTT. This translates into CASSIVDSLPHF.

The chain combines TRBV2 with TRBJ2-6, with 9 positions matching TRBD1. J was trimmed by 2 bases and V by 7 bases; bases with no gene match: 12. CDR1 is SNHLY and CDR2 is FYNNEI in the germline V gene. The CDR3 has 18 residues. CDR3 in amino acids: CASINVRQGEAGANVLTF. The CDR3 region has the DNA TGTGCCAGCATTAATGTGAGACAGGGGGAGGCTGGGGCCAACGTCCTGACTTTC.

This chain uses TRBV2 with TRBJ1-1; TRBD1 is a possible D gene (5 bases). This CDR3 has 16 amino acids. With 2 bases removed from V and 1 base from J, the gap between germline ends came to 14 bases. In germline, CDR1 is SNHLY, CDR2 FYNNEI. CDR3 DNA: TGTGCCAGCAGTGAAATGGCAGGGCCCAGGAACACTGAAGCTTTCTTT. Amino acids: CASSEMAGPRNTEAFF.

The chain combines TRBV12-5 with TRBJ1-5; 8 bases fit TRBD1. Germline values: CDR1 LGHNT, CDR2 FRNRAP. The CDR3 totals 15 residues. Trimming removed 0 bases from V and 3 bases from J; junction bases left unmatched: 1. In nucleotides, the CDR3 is TGTGCTAGTGGTTTGGTCAGGGGGCTCAATCAGCCCCAGCATTTT. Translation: CASGLVRGLNQPQHF.

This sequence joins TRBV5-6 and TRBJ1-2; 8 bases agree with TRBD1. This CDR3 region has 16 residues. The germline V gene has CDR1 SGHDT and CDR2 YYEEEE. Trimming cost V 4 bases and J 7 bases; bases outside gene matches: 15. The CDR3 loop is CASSPFDAGGFGGYTF. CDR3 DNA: TGTGCCAGCAGCCCGTTTGATGCAGGGGGCTTCGGTGGCTACACCTTC.

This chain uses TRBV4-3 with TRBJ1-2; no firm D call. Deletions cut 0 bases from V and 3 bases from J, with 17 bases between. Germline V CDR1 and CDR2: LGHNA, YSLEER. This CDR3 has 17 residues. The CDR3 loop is CASSQDRTVGKYYGYTF. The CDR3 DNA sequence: TGCGCCAGCAGCCAAGATCGAACAGTCGGGAAATACTATGGCTACACCTTC.

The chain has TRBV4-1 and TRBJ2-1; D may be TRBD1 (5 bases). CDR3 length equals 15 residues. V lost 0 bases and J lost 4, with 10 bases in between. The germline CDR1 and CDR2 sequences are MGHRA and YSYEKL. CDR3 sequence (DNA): TGCGCCAGCAGCCAAGATCGACAGAAATACAATGAGCAGTTCTTC. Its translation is CASSQDRQKYNEQFF.

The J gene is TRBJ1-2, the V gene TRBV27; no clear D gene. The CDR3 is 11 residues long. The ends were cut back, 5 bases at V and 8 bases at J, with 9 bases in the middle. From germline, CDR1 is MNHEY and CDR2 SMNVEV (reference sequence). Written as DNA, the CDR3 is TGTGCCAGCAGTGAGGGTGGAGGCTACACCTTC. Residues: CASSEGGGYTF.

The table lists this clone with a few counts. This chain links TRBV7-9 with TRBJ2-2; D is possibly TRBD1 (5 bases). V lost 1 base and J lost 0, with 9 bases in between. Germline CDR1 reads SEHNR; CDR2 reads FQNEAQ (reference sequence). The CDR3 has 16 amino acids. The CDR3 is CASSLVRATNTGELFF. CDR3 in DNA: TGTGCCAGCAGCTTAGTCAGGGCCACGAACACCGGGGAGCTGTTTTTT.

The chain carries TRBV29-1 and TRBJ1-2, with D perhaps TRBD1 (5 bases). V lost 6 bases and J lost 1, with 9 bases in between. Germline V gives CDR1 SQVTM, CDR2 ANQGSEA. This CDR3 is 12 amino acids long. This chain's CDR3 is CSVPTVNYGYTF. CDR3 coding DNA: TGCAGCGTACCGACAGTTAACTATGGCTACACCTTC.

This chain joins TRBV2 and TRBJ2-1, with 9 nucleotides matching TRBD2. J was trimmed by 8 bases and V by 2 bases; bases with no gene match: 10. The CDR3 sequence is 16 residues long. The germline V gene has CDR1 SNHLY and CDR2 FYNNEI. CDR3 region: CASSEKGGRAHYEQFF. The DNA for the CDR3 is TGTGCCAGCAGTGAAAAAGGCGGGAGGGCCCATTATGAGCAGTTCTTC. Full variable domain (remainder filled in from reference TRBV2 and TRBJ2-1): EPEVTQTPSHQVTQMGQEVILRCVPISNHLYFYWYRQILGQKVEFLVSFYNNEISEKSEIFDDQFSVERPDGSNFTLKIRSTKLEDSAMYFCASSEKGGRAHYEQFFGPGTRLTVL.

The CDR3 bases are TGCGCCAGCAGCCTCACCGGGGGGTCAGTGGAGACCCAGTACTTC. This encodes CASSLTGGSVETQYF. The chain links TRBV4-1 to TRBJ2-5; 7 bases map to TRBD2. This CDR3 comprises 15 residues. CDR1 MGHRA and CDR2 YSYEKL come from the germline V gene. Trimming took 4 bases from V and 5 from J; bases not matched to a gene: 10.

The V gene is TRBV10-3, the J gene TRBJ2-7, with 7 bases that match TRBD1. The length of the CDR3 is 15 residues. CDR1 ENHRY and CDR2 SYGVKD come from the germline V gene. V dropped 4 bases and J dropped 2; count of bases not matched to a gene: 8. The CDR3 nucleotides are TGTGCCATCAGTGTATACATCGGGACAGCCTACGAGCAGTACTTC. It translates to CAISVYIGTAYEQYF.

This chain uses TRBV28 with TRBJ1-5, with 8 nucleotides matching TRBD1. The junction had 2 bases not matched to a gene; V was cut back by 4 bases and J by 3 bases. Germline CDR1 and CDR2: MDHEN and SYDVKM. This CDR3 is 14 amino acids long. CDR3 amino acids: CASSSTGANQPQHF. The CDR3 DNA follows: TGTGCCAGCAGTTCGACAGGGGCCAATCAGCCCCAGCATTTT.

The CDR3, as DNA: TGTGCCAGCAGCCGTAGACAGTTCACTGAAGCTTTCTTT. Translating it yields CASSRRQFTEAFF. The chain uses TRBV14 and TRBJ1-1, with D possibly matching TRBD1 (5 bases). Germline V gene data show CDR1 as SGHDN and CDR2 as FVKESK. The CDR3 is 13 amino acids. Deletions cut 4 bases from V and 4 bases from J, with 10 bases between. The full variable domain, its missing parts supplied by reference TRBV14 and TRBJ1-1, is EAGVTQFPSHSVIEKGQTVTLRCDPISGHDNLYWYRRVMGKEIKFLLHFVKESKQDESGMPNNRFLAERTGGTYSTLKVQPAELEDSGVYFCASSRRQFTEAFFGQGTRLTVV.

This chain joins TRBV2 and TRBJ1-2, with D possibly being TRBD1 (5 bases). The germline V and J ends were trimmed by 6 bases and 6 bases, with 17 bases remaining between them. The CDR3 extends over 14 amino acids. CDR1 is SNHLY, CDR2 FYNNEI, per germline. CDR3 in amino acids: CASSPQGPQDGYTF. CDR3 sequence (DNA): TGTGCCAGCAGCCCGCAGGGCCCCCAGGATGGCTACACCTTC.